The entry that follows covers one TCR beta chain sequence. Its matching antigen is unknown. The data are from a study of T cell responses to AZD1222 COVID-19 vaccine. General study points: Just a handful of AZD1222 recipients tested seropositive at baseline.

The V end lost 3 bases, the J end lost 6 bases, and 9 bases lay between the germline ends. Germline CDR1 is SGHTA and CDR2 is FQGNSA. The CDR3 has 14 residues. TCRdb's table, derived via immunoSEQ multiplex PCR, lists solely in-frame clones and lacks some. The data show about 110,000 clones, with roughly 87% seen just once and around 5.1% held by the top ten. The sample here was peripheral blood, taken on day 0 of AZD1222 vaccination. The sequence derives from an adult in good health. The chain recombines TRBV7-2 with TRBJ1-6; no clear D. The CDR3 DNA reads as TGTGCCAGCAGCTTTTCGGGAACTAATTCACCCCTCCACTTT. Its protein is CASSFSGTNSPLHF.